A selection of T cell receptor beta chains follows, all from one sample in a study of T cells after yellow fever vaccination. TCRdb passed the 5' RACE reads through MiXCR, listing each CDR3 protein once. Among 55,000 or so distinct CDR3 sequences listed, around 7% were seen once. Here the sequenced sample was CD8+ T cells not binding an NS4B(214-222) dextramer, sorted from PBMCs, taken 35 to 50 days after the first yellow fever vaccination. These receptor sequences come from a man aged 18 to 30 who received the YFV17D yellow fever vaccine. The CDR3 runs from the conserved cysteine through the conserved F or W. D genes are given only for firm matches. Some rows have no size entry. The others give once, few or many, or a class for an expanded clone.

j_call	clone_size	cdr3_length	v_call	d_call	cdr3_nt	cdr3_aa
TRBJ2-2	many	14	TRBV4-3	-	TGCGCCAGCAGCCAAGACTTGGCGCCCGGGGAGCTGTTTTTT	CASSQDLAPGELFF
TRBJ2-7	many	13	TRBV6-6	-	TGTGCCAGCAGTCGTACATTTGCGGGGGAGCAGTACTTC	CASSRTFAGEQYF
TRBJ1-1	-	18	TRBV11-1	-	TGTGCCAGCAGCTTTACTAGTGCCCGCAGGGGAGGGAACACTGAAGCTTTCTTT	CASSFTSARRGGNTEAFF
TRBJ2-7	many	15	TRBV4-3	-	TGCGCCAGCAGCCAAGTGGGTGGGGCCTTACGCGAGCAGTACTTC	CASSQVGGALREQYF
TRBJ1-5	many	15	TRBV5-6	TRBD1	TGTGCCAGCAGCTTGCGGGACAGTAGCAATCAGCCCCAGCATTTT	CASSLRDSSNQPQHF
TRBJ2-1	-	17	TRBV12-3/TRBV12-4	TRBD1	TGTGCCAGCAGGGGGGTTTGGGCAGGGGGAGCCTACAATGAGCAGTTCTTC	CASRGVWAGGAYNEQFF
TRBJ1-2	many	15	TRBV7-9	-	TGTGCCAGCAGCTTAAAACCCCTGGGCAACTATGGCTACACCTTC	CASSLKPLGNYGYTF
TRBJ2-1	many	11	TRBV27	-	TGTGCCAGCAGTTTTTATAATGAGCAGTTCTTC	CASSFYNEQFF
TRBJ2-1	-	18	TRBV7-6	TRBD2	TGTGCCAGCAGCCCGACTAGCGGGGGCCTGAGCTCCTACAATGAGCAGTTCTTC	CASSPTSGGLSSYNEQFF
TRBJ2-2	-	12	TRBV29-1	-	TGCAGCGCCGACCTGCAGGCAGGGGAGCTGTTTTTT	CSADLQAGELFF
TRBJ1-1	-	15	TRBV5-4	TRBD1	TGTGCCAGCAGCTTGGTAACAGGGGTCGCGACTGAAGCTTTCTTT	CASSLVTGVATEAFF
TRBJ2-3	few	15	TRBV9	-	TGTGCCAGCAGCGTAGAGACTAGTTTCACAGATACGCAGTATTTT	CASSVETSFTDTQYF
TRBJ1-1	many	13	TRBV20-1	-	TGCAGTGTTAGGGGGAGGACGGGCACTGAAGCTTTCTTT	CSVRGRTGTEAFF
TRBJ2-2	-	14	TRBV9	-	TGTGCCAGCAGCGGCGAGACAGGCACCGGGGAGCTGTTTTTT	CASSGETGTGELFF
TRBJ1-1	many	13	TRBV5-1	-	TGCGCCAGCAGCTTTGAGGGGAACACTGAAGCTTTCTTT	CASSFEGNTEAFF
TRBJ1-6	few	14	TRBV4-2	TRBD1	TGTGCCAGCAGCCGACAGGGAGACAATTCACCCCTCCACTTT	CASSRQGDNSPLHF
TRBJ2-7	-	13	TRBV20-1	-	TGCAGTGCTAGATCAGCAGACTCCTACGAGCAGTACTTC	CSARSADSYEQYF
TRBJ1-5	many	15	TRBV4-2	-	TGTGCCAGCAGCCAAGAACCCGGGATGGGTCAGCCCCAGCATTTT	CASSQEPGMGQPQHF
TRBJ1-2	many	14	TRBV4-1	-	TGCGCCAGCAGCCAATTTCCGGCGTCGGGAGGCTACACCTTC	CASSQFPASGGYTF
TRBJ1-6	-	13	TRBV5-6	-	TGTGCCAGCAGCTTGGAGGAGACTTCACCCCTCCACTTT	CASSLEETSPLHF
TRBJ2-7	few	13	TRBV19	-	TGTGCCAGTAGTCCGGCGTTAGCCTACGAGCAGTACTTC	CASSPALAYEQYF
TRBJ2-3	few	15	TRBV29-1	-	TGCAGCGCCGCCTCGGGGGCGGGTGAAGGAGATACGCAGTATTTT	CSAASGAGEGDTQYF
TRBJ1-6	many	20	TRBV7-8	-	TGTGCCAGCAGCTTAGGTGGTATTTTTGGGGTTCATTCGTATAATTCACCCCTCCACTTT	CASSLGGIFGVHSYNSPLHF
TRBJ2-5	-	13	TRBV11-2	-	TGTGCCAGCAGCTTAGATCTCGTGGAGACCCAGTACTTC	CASSLDLVETQYF
TRBJ2-7	many	12	TRBV10-3	TRBD1	TGTGCCATCTGGGACAGGGGGAACGAGCAGTACTTC	CAIWDRGNEQYF